Presented here are 24 T cell receptor beta chains from one specimen sequenced in a study of T cells in Graves' hyperthyroidism and ophthalmopathy. RNA transcripts provided the source from which TCR beta CDR3 regions were amplified. Researchers ran a first-round RT-PCR on the TCR CDR3 using the HTBI primer set. Each CDR3 protein is one row after TCRdb ran MiXCR on the multiplex PCR reads. The data show roughly 380,000 distinct CDR3 sequences, with more than 11% seen just once and approximately 9.9% held by the top ten. Sequences were obtained from blood. The receptors come from a woman in her fifties or sixties with Graves' hyperthyroidism.

This clonotype has just a few counts. The chain is built from TRBV19 and TRBJ1-5; D possibly corresponds to TRBD1 (5 bases). Germline-derived CDR1 and CDR2 are LNHDA and SQIVND (reference sequence). This CDR3 comprises 12 residues. CDR3 in DNA: TGTGGGACCGGGGGGTGGGATCAGCCCCAGCATTTT. Its translation: CGTGGWDQPQHF.

In the case of this clonotype: A read error may explain this, as a much larger clone is one base away. The chain is built from TRBV20-1 and TRBJ2-1; D is undetermined. Judging by the DNA end, TRBJ2-7 fits better; the J call may be wrong. The CDR3 runs 14 residues. CDR1 is DFQATT and CDR2 is SNEGSKA in the germline V gene (reference sequence). This chain's CDR3 is CSARSVDVFNEQYF. CDR3 DNA: TGCAGTGCTAGATCGGTAGACGTTTTCAATGAGCAGTACTTC.

This clonotype was recorded many times. The DNA of the CDR3 is TGTGCCAGCAGTTTATCAAGCCGCCATGAAGCTTTCTTT. Its translation: CASSLSSRHEAFF. J is TRBJ1-1 and V is TRBV11-2; D not resolved. CDR1 and CDR2 from the germline V gene are SGHAT and FQNNGV. V was clipped by 6 bases and J by 7 bases, with 15 bases between them. This CDR3 spans 13 amino acids.

This clonotype turned up a few times. The chain couples TRBV7-6 to TRBJ2-1; no firm D call. CDR1 is SGHVS, CDR2 FNYEAQ, per germline. The CDR3 spans 13 residues. V was pared by 5 bases and J by 10 bases, with 15 bases between. The CDR3 spells CASSAQRGGEQFF. CDR3 nucleotides: TGTGCCAGCAGCGCACAGCGTGGCGGCGAGCAGTTCTTC.

This rearrangement joins TRBV6-5 to TRBJ1-5; 7 positions match TRBD1. CDR3 length equals 16 residues. V lost 4 bases and J lost 2; bases outside the gene matches: 8. Germline assignment: CDR1 MNHEY and CDR2 SVGAGI. The CDR3 DNA follows: TGTGCCAGCAGTTTATACCGGGACAGCGGCAATCAGCCCCAGCATTTT. Encoded protein: CASSLYRDSGNQPQHF.

Ten or more counts support this clonotype. The chain combines TRBV11-3 with TRBJ2-2; D is unresolved. The V end was cut by 0 bases, the J end by 5 bases, with 10 bases between. Germline V gene lookup returns CDR1 SGHNT and CDR2 YENEEA. The CDR3 extends over 15 amino acids. CDR3 residues: CASSLDERATGELFF. Written as DNA, the CDR3 is TGTGCCAGCAGCTTAGATGAACGGGCGACCGGGGAGCTGTTTTTT.

This clonotype was counted at least ten times. The rearrangement joins TRBV2 to TRBJ2-2; 8 bases align to TRBD1. The CDR3 contains 13 residues. V shed 6 bases and J 3 bases; nucleotides not matched to a gene: 0. Germline lookup yields CDR1 SNHLY and CDR2 FYNNEI. The DNA of the CDR3 is TGTGCCAGCAGGGGACAGGACACCGGGGAGCTGTTTTTT. Its protein is CASRGQDTGELFF. Variable domain in full (rest from reference TRBV2 and TRBJ2-2): EPEVTQTPSHQVTQMGQEVILRCVPISNHLYFYWYRQILGQKVEFLVSFYNNEISEKSEIFDDQFSVERPDGSNFTLKIRSTKLEDSAMYFCASRGQDTGELFFGEGSRLTVL.

This clonotype has only a few counts. The chain links TRBV10-3 to TRBJ2-7; 7 nucleotides agree with TRBD2. CDR3 length: 15 residues. Trimming removed 6 bases from V and 1 base from J; junction bases left unmatched: 9. Germline CDR1 is ENHRY and CDR2 is SYGVKD. In nucleotides, the CDR3 is TGTGCCATCAGCCCCCCGGGACTATTTTCCTACGAGCAGTACTTC. Protein product: CAISPPGLFSYEQYF.

The chain is built from TRBV20-1 and TRBJ2-6; 9 bases agree with TRBD2. The V gene end was trimmed by 3 bases and the J gene end by 2 bases; junction bases not matched to a gene: 8. This CDR3 has 17 residues. Germline CDR1 DFQATT, CDR2 SNEGSKA (reference sequence). The CDR3 loop reads CSARGSGRLPGANVLTF. For the CDR3, the DNA is TGCAGTGCTAGGGGTAGCGGGAGACTTCCTGGGGCCAACGTCCTGACTTTC.

This chain connects TRBV14 to TRBJ2-3; the D is unclear. The CDR3 sequence is 11 residues long. Looked up from germline, CDR1 is SGHDN and CDR2 is FVKESK. Trimming took 8 bases from V and 5 from J, leaving 8 bases between them. The CDR3 DNA reads TGTGCCAGCGGCATCGGAGATACGCAGTATTTT. Amino acid sequence: CASGIGDTQYF.

This clonotype was seen ten or more times. The V gene is TRBV12-5, the J gene TRBJ1-5; TRBD1 aligns across 8 bases. CDR3 size: 15 residues. Germline assignment: CDR1 LGHNT and CDR2 FRNRAP. The ends lost 3 bases at V and 5 bases at J; junction bases unmatched: 6. The CDR3 is CASGFGQGKDQPQHF. In nucleotides, the CDR3 is TGTGCTAGTGGTTTCGGACAGGGAAAGGATCAGCCCCAGCATTTT.

Turning to this clonotype: This may be a read error, as it is one base from a much larger clone. The CDR3 DNA reads TGTGCCAGCAACCCTTACGGGGGTCAGCCCCAGCATTTT. This translates into CASNPYGGQPQHF. V usage is TRBV3-1 and J usage is TRBJ1-5; TRBD1 might be the D (5 bases). The germline V gene encodes CDR1 LGHDT and CDR2 YNNKEL (reference sequence). This CDR3 is built from 13 residues. V lost 7 bases and J lost 6, with 13 bases in between. Using reference TRBV3-1 and TRBJ1-5 for the parts outside the CDR3, the full variable domain is DTAVSQTPKYLVTQMGNDKSIKCEQNLGHDTMYWYKQDSKKFLKIMFSYNNKELIINETVPNRFSPKSPDKAHLNLHINSLELGDSAVYFCASNPYGGQPQHFGDGTRLSIL.

This clonotype came up many times. The chain recombines TRBV11-2 with TRBJ2-1; D is ambiguous. The CDR3 runs 15 residues. V shed 8 bases and J shed 7 bases, with 21 bases lying between them. Germline lookup yields CDR1 SGHAT and CDR2 FQNNGV. For the CDR3, the DNA is TGTGCCAGCGACAAAGGAGCTTTAGGATATAATGAGCAGTTCTTC. Translated: CASDKGALGYNEQFF.

This clonotype was found many times. The V call is TRBV2, the J call TRBJ1-4, with 9 bases matching TRBD1. There are 16 residues in the CDR3. The V segment lost 6 bases and the J segment 4 bases; nucleotides outside the gene matches: 9. Germline V gene lookup returns CDR1 SNHLY and CDR2 FYNNEI. The CDR3 loop reads CASRGGTGRYNEKLFF. The CDR3 DNA follows: TGTGCCAGCAGGGGTGGGACAGGGCGATATAATGAAAAACTGTTTTTT.

Of note for this clonotype: A much larger clone sits a single nucleotide away, making a read error possible. The chain recombines TRBV6-1 with TRBJ2-1; 7 nucleotides match TRBD2. Germline CDR1 MNHNS, CDR2 SASEGT. V dropped 6 bases and J dropped 10; count of bases not matched to a gene: 9. This CDR3 has 13 residues. CDR3 sequence: CASRPSGNYEQFF. CDR3 coding DNA: TGTGCCAGCAGACCAAGCGGGAACTACGAGCAGTTCTTC.

In its sample, this clonotype was seen many times. The V and J genes are TRBV12-3 or TRBV12-4 and TRBJ2-2, with D perhaps being TRBD1 or TRBD2 (6 bases each). Trimming left V 2 bases short and J 6 bases short, with 19 bases between. This CDR3 spans 17 amino acids. CDR3 amino acids: CASSLRGFGGEPGELFF. As DNA, the CDR3 is TGTGCCAGCAGTTTAAGGGGGTTCGGGGGCGAGCCCGGGGAGCTGTTTTTT.

The sample holds a few counts of this clonotype. V and J are TRBV19 and TRBJ1-3; unclear D gene. The CDR3 runs 15 residues. The V gene's germline CDR1 is LNHDA and CDR2 SQIVND (reference sequence). Trimming took off 6 bases at V and 0 bases at J, with 12 bases between the two ends. CDR3 region: CASREATVSGNTIYF. The DNA of the CDR3 is TGTGCCAGTAGGGAAGCAACCGTCTCTGGAAACACCATATATTTT. Filled out from reference TRBV19 and TRBJ1-3, the complete variable domain reads DGGITQSPKYLFRKEGQNVTLSCEQNLNHDAMYWYRQDPGQGLRLIYYSQIVNDFQKGDIAEGYSVSREKKESFPLTVTSAQKNPTAFYLCASREATVSGNTIYFGEGSWLTVV.

This clonotype was seen many times. V is TRBV11-2 and J is TRBJ2-1; 11 bases are shared with TRBD2. V was clipped by 4 bases and J by 7 bases; unmatched bases: 12. Germline assignment: CDR1 SGHAT and CDR2 FQNNGV. This CDR3 is 17 amino acids long. The CDR3 DNA reads as TGTGCCAGCAGCTCCCCCCTTCTACTAGCGGGAGTTAATGAGCAGTTCTTC. It specifies CASSSPLLLAGVNEQFF.

Many counts were recorded for this clonotype. The chain employs TRBV20-1 and TRBJ2-5; maybe TRBD2 (6 bases). V lost 5 bases, J lost 5 bases, and 27 bases lay in between. CDR1 is DFQATT and CDR2 is SNEGSKA in the germline V gene (reference sequence). The CDR3 consists of 17 residues. The CDR3 spells CSAAEEMGGPGDETQYF. In DNA, the CDR3 is TGCAGTGCTGCCGAAGAGATGGGCGGGCCGGGGGATGAGACCCAGTACTTC.

This clonotype turned up a few times. V is TRBV3-1 and J is TRBJ2-7; no reliable D call. Germline CDR1 reads LGHDT; CDR2 reads YNNKEL (reference sequence). This CDR3 has 14 amino acids. Trimming took off 0 bases at V and 0 bases at J, with 6 bases between the two ends. The CDR3 reads CASSQEPSSYEQYF. The CDR3 DNA reads TGTGCCAGCAGCCAAGAACCTAGCTCCTACGAGCAGTACTTC.

This clonotype was seen repeatedly, ten times or more. The rearrangement links TRBV2 to TRBJ2-3, with 10 nucleotides matching TRBD2. V lost 6 bases to trimming and J lost 3 bases; unmatched junction nucleotides: 6. CDR3 length equals 15 residues. Germline V CDR1 and CDR2: SNHLY, FYNNEI. Here the CDR3 DNA reads TGTGCCAGCAGCCCAGCGGGAGGGCCGACAGATACGCAGTATTTT. Protein sequence: CASSPAGGPTDTQYF.

The chain joins TRBV15 to TRBJ1-4; 8 positions agree with TRBD1. The CDR3 runs 14 residues. Trimming took 6 bases from V and 8 from J; bases not matched to a gene: 8. Germline V gene lookup returns CDR1 LNHNV and CDR2 YYDKDF (reference sequence). The CDR3 here is CATSRDRRGEKLFF. CDR3 DNA sequence: TGTGCCACCAGTCGGGACAGGCGAGGGGAAAAACTGTTTTTT.

The table lists this clonotype with many counts. The rearrangement links TRBV19 to TRBJ1-1; D remains ambiguous. This CDR3 has 13 residues. The germline CDR1 and CDR2 sequences are LNHDA and SQIVND (reference sequence). Trimming removed 3 bases from V and 4 bases from J, with 9 bases in between. The CDR3 loop is CASSIGSTTEAFF. In nucleotides, the CDR3 is TGTGCCAGTAGTATCGGTAGTACCACTGAAGCTTTCTTT.

The table lists this clonotype with many counts. This chain connects TRBV11-2 to TRBJ2-2, with a tentative D call TRBD2 (5 bases). The germline gives CDR1 SGHAT, CDR2 FQNNGV. Trimming took 5 bases from V and 8 from J, leaving 18 bases between them. The length of the CDR3 is 15 residues. CDR3 protein: CASSLTRKSGGELFF. In nucleotides, the CDR3 is TGTGCCAGCAGCCTCACTAGGAAGTCGGGTGGGGAGCTGTTTTTT. Using reference TRBV11-2 and TRBJ2-2 for the parts outside the CDR3, the full variable domain is EAGVAQSPRYKIIEKRQSVAFWCNPISGHATLYWYQQILGQGPKLLIQFQNNGVVDDSQLPKDRFSAERLKGVDSTLKIQPAKLEDSAVYLCASSLTRKSGGELFFGEGSRLTVL.